This T cell receptor (beta chain) was sequenced in a study of cytomegalovirus exposure and HLA in healthy donors (dated by TCRdb to 2016 to 2017). Notes on the research overall: An earlier analysis of several hundred of the donors reported 250 to 300 Gb of sequence data and some 120 million unique TCR beta sequences from 150 million to 200 million T cells. An early release covering over 500 HLA-typed donors comprised 250 to 350 gigabases of sequencing data and 85 million or so unique TCR sequences. The genetic ancestry cluster associated with self-reported Caucasian donors included roughly four fifths of the 350 to 500 genotyped donors. The study was designed to test whether signatures of past pathogen exposure could be identified by cataloging public T cell receptors. The study used immunosequencing to profile the T cell repertoires of approximately 640 subjects and linked those repertoires to cytomegalovirus serostatus. In addition to the first cohort of 666 subjects, a separate validation cohort of about 120 different subjects was used. High-throughput TCR immunosequencing, statistical association of individual TCRs with disease status, and machine learning were combined to predict cytomegalovirus infection status. To study patterns of TCR occurrence, a later analysis re-analyzed previously published TCR beta repertoires from around 700 donors and added high-resolution HLA genotyping. Rather than drawing on any new phenotypic data, the later analysis identified candidate immune exposures from TCR beta sequences and the way those sequences occurred across donors. An earlier analysis of some 500 of the donors applied high-throughput TCR beta sequencing to assess whether each TCR beta V gene segment acted as functional or pseudogenic. Alongside the repertoire data, information on donor age, sex, ethnicity and CMV serostatus was compiled. Genome-wide SNP genotypes for about 60% of the 666 donors were used in a later genetic analysis, which treated that subset as a discovery cohort. Every repertoire in the discovery cohort had been generated on one and the same sequencing platform. Both class I and class II loci were covered by HLA typing, at four-digit resolution. The number of typed donors differed by locus: roughly 629-640 for A, B, C, DRB1 and DQB1; some 540 for DQA1; approximately 610 for DPA1; and roughly 470 for DPB1. Four or five DR-DQ haplotypes were treated as single units for association and clustering because of strong linkage in the cohort. Among 398 genotyped donors of the cohort, an average of 235,054 unique TCR beta nucleotide sequences were sequenced per donor, roughly 20% of them non-productive.

Comment on this clone: The specificity of this receptor is unknown. It has no much larger one-base neighbor in the sample; base qualities were not kept.

Receptor amplification or capture employed the immunoSEQ multiplex PCR assay. For the multiplex PCR, a mixture combining 60 forward primers for TCR Vbeta segments and 13 reverse primers for TCR Jbeta segments was used. Amplification of the CDR3 region of rearranged TCR beta genes was performed with a multiplex PCR assay on genomic DNA. On the Illumina HiSeq System, the amplified TCR beta libraries were sequenced as 87-base-pair reads. In the original analysis: In a later analysis, tens of millions of unique TCR beta chains were counted across the 650 to 700 repertoires, and approximately 9.9 million of these chains were shared by at least two donors. To remove PCR and sequencing errors, raw reads were error-corrected and collapsed into unique sequences using a nearest-neighbor algorithm that merged closely related sequences. CDR3 sequences were aligned to IMGT reference sequences to assign V, D and J gene segments. For a sequence to be retained, a match of at least six nucleotides to both a V gene segment and a J gene segment was required. Rearrangements were called productive when the CDR3 lacked stop codons and stayed in frame with V and J; all others were non-productive. Following IMGT convention, CDR3 was defined as the stretch from the second conserved V-encoded cysteine up to the conserved J-encoded phenylalanine. The earlier analysis of fewer than 700 of the donors excluded sequences that lacked an unambiguous match to a single V gene segment. An earlier analysis of 550 to 650 of the donors classified V segments as functional when productive rearrangements were above 56.7% and as segregating when the standard deviation between donors was above 5%. A statistical classification framework was built to diagnose cytomegalovirus status from the catalog of TCR beta chain sequences. V and J gene assignment, in a later analysis, came from comparing TCR nucleotide sequences with IMGT/GENE-DB human TR gene sequences. In a later analysis, CDR3 sequences and most-parsimonious VDJ recombination scenarios were assigned using the TCRdist pipeline. In a later analysis, every TCR beta chain was defined by the combination of its CDR3 amino acid sequence and its V-gene family, and reads without a unique V-gene family were dropped. To address suspected cross-contamination and a sequencing artifact, a later analysis removed roughly 640 highly shared, low-generation-probability nucleotide sequences. In a later analysis, a clonal expansion index was calculated for each public chain from normalized within-repertoire ranks of inferred template counts. A later analysis computed generation probabilities with a VDJ recombination model fitted to out-of-frame rearrangements, and checked the results against IGoR. A later analysis scored TCR-TCR, TCR-HLA and TCR-CMV co-occurrence with hypergeometric tests, applying a repertoire-size bias correction to TCR pairs. False discovery rates were estimated in a later analysis by permuting HLA or CMV assignments 20 times. In a later analysis, co-occurring TCRs were grouped using DBSCAN, with TCRdist sequence similarity added in when clustering inside HLA-allele-positive subsets. Repertoires with fewer than 30,000 or more than 120,000 public chains were left out of co-occurrence clustering, as were about five repertoires with anomalous nucleotide sharing. TCRdb obtained this table from immuneACCESS and retained in-frame rearrangements with V and J assigned. These tables miss some clones; where compared with another copy, unresolved V genes account for less than half of the shortfall, and the remainder is unexplained. The V and J calls and clone size were taken over from that table, and D and trimming were inferred from the DNA. This sample is represented by some 220,000 clones; approximately 85% of them were singletons. The top ten clones comprise about 0.25% of the sample.

The cohort was made up of under 800 healthy bone marrow donors. At the time of sampling, all cohort members were nominally healthy, though unrecorded immune exposures were likely present. The donor tested CMV seronegative, placing the donor among the 350 to 400 seronegative members of the cohort. A peripheral blood sample was collected from each donor, and TCR beta sequencing was performed on peripheral blood mononuclear cells. The Qiagen DNeasy Blood Extraction Kit was used to extract genomic DNA from the blood cell samples. CDR1 is given as GTSNPN and CDR2 as SVGIG, both from the germline V gene (reference sequence). V drops 3 bases and J drops 0 bases, leaving 8 bases in between. Counted from cysteine to phenylalanine, this CDR3 has 13 amino acids. The kept DNA is CDR3 alone, 39 bases in frame from the first base. What the work shows at the level of the full study, not this receptor alone: In a later analysis, the rate of TCR association differed among HLA loci, with DRB1 alleles having the most associated TCRs and HLA-C alleles having the fewest. Roughly uniform sequencing depth across donors was assumed in presence/absence analyses, although this assumption may not hold. Strong co-occurrence of HLA alleles, especially DR and DQ, made assigning TCR associations to individual alleles difficult. In a later genetic analysis, a missense DCLRE1C variant was associated with V-gene and J-gene trimming of TCR beta chains, and the association was replicated in an independent cohort. The sequencing pipeline was judged likely to have produced a cluster of highly shared sequence variants as a technical artifact. In vitro tests confirmed that a few of the cytomegalovirus-associated TCR beta chains recognize cytomegalovirus antigens. Because HLA typing was unavailable for some donors at each locus, only the typed subset was used in association tests. The 87-base-pair reads could not distinguish some IMGT-functional V segments, including TRBV6-2 and TRBV6-3, so those segments were excluded. A later analysis found that HLA-associated TCR beta chains were more clonally expanded and had lower generation probabilities than equally common non-associated chains. Most CMV-associated TCR beta chains appeared to be HLA-restricted in a later analysis, and the HLA associations seemed to be driven largely by CMV exposure. An earlier analysis of roughly 570 of the donors showed that most TCR beta V segments appeared in productive rearrangements either about 87% or about 30% of the time, which broadly matched IMGT annotations. Only TCR beta chains were sequenced in this cohort, and the absence of alpha or paired-chain data limited detectable features. A later analysis reported that several top co-occurrence clusters appeared linked to parvovirus B19, influenza, CMV and Epstein-Barr virus. A further reported finding was that TCR beta sequences accurately predicted the HLA-A and HLA-B alleles for most subjects in the first cohort. In the study, 164 TCR beta chains were listed as associated with cytomegalovirus. Correlated functional status among segregating V segments might be attributable to linkage disequilibrium, but an unknown experimental factor could not be ruled out. Compared with the roughly 600-donor mean, donors in an Asian-associated ancestry cluster had fewer N-insertions in productive TCRs, according to a later genetic analysis. Immune exposure information for the cohort was limited to CMV serostatus. Specific HLA alleles were associated with 15,000 to 20,000 TCR beta sequences at a false discovery rate of 0.05 in a later analysis. Most TCR sequences were observed very rarely across donors, whereas some public TCRs were present in many individuals. It was suggested by the authors that the approach could potentially be generalized to other disease states and immunological phenotypes. The classifier was reported to diagnose cytomegalovirus status with high specificity and sensitivity in both the original and validation cohorts. Because counts were too low, roughly 16 rarely observed V segments, including chromosome 9 orphons, were left out of the earlier analysis of approximately 500 of the donors.

The receptor comes from a girl aged 2 to 10 in good health and CMV-seronegative. Sequencing used PBMCs. The chain couples TRBV30 to TRBJ1-1; the D segment cannot be called with confidence. This receptor has the CDR3 CAWRFEVNTEAFF. The bases read TGTGCCTGGAGATTCGAGGTGAACACTGAAGCTTTCTTT.